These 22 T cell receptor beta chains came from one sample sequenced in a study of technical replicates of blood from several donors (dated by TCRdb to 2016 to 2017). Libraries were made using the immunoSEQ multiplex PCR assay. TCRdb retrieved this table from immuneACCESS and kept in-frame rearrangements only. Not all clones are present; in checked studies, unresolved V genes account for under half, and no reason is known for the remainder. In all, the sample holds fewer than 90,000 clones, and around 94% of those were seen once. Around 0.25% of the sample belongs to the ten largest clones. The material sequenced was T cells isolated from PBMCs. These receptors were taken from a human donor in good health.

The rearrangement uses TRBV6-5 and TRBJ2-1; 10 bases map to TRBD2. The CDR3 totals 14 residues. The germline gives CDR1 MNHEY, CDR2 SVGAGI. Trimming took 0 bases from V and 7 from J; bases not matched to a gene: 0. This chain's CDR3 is CASSYSSGGNEQFF. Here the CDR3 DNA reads TGTGCCAGCAGTTACTCTAGCGGGGGGAATGAGCAGTTCTTC.

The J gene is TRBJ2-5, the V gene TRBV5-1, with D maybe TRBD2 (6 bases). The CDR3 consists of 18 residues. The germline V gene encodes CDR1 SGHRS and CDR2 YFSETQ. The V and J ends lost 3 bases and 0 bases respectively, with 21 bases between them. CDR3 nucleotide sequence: TGCGCCAGCAGCTCGAAAGGGAAACTAGCAGCTCACCAAGAGACCCAGTACTTC. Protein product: CASSSKGKLAAHQETQYF.

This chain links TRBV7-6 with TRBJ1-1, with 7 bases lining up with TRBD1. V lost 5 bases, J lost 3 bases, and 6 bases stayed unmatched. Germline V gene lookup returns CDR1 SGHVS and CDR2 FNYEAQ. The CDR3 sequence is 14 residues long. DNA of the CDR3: TGTGCCAGCAGCAGGCCTACAGGGGACACTGAAGCTTTCTTT. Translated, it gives CASSRPTGDTEAFF.

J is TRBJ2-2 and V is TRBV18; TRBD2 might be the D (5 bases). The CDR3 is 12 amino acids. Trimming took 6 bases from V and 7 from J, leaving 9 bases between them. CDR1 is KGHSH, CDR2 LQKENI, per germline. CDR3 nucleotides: TGTGCCAGCTCGCCCGGAGGCGGGGAGCTGTTTTTT. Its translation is CASSPGGGELFF. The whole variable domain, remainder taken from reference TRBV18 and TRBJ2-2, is NAGVMQNPRHLVRRRGQEARLRCSPMKGHSHVYWYRQLPEEGLKFMVYLQKENIIDESGMPKERFSAEFPKEGPSILRIQQVVRGDSAAYFCASSPGGGELFFGEGSRLTVL.

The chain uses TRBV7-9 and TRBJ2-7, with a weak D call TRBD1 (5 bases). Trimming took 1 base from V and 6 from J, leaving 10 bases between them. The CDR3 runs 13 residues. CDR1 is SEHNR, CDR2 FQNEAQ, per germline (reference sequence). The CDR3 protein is CASSLGQPSEQYF. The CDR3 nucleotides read TGTGCCAGCAGCTTAGGACAGCCTAGCGAGCAGTACTTC.

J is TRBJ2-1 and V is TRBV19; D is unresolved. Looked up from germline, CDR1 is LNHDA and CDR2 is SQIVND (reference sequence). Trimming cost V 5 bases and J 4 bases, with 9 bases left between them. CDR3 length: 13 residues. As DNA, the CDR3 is TGTGCCAGTAGTTTGAGAGGTTACAATGAGCAGTTCTTC. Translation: CASSLRGYNEQFF.

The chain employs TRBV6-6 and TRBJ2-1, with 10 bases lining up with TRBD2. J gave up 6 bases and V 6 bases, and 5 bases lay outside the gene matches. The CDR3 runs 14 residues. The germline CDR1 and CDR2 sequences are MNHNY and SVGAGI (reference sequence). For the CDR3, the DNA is TGTGCCAGCAGCCTAGCGGGAGAAGTCAATGAGCAGTTCTTC. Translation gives CASSLAGEVNEQFF.

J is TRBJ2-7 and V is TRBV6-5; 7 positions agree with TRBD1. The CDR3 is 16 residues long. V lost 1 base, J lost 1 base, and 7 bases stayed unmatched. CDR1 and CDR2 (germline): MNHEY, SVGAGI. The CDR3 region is CASSYWTGHLSYEQYF. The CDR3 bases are TGTGCCAGCAGTTACTGGACAGGCCACTTATCCTACGAGCAGTACTTC.

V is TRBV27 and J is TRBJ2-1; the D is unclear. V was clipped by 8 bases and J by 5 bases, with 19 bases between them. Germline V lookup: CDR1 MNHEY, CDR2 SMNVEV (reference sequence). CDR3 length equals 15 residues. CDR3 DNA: TGTGCCAGCCCGTGCGGCGCTAAATGGCACAATGAGCAGTTCTTC. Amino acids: CASPCGAKWHNEQFF.

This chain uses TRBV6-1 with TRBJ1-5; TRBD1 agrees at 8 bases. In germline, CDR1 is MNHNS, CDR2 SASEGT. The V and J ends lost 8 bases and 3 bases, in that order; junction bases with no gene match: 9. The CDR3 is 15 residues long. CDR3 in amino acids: CASLSGGYNNQPQHF. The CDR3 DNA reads TGTGCCAGCCTCTCAGGGGGCTATAACAATCAGCCCCAGCATTTT.

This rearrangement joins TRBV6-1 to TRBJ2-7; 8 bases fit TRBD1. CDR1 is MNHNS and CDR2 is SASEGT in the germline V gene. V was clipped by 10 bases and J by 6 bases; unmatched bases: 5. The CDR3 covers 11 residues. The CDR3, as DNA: TGTGCCACCTGGACAGGGCTCGAGCAGTACTTC. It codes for CATWTGLEQYF.

Here the CDR3 reads CASSLGQGNTDTQYF. In DNA, the CDR3 is TGTGCCAGCAGCCTCGGACAGGGAAACACAGATACGCAGTATTTT. J is TRBJ2-3 and V is TRBV11-3; 8 nucleotides match TRBD1. The CDR3 length is 15 residues. Germline V gene lookup returns CDR1 SGHNT and CDR2 YENEEA. V was pared by 5 bases and J by 2 bases, with 6 bases of the junction left unmatched.

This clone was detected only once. CDR3 amino acids: CASSPRQGTTYEQYF. CDR3 coding DNA: TGCGCCAGCAGCCCCAGACAGGGTACTACCTACGAGCAGTACTTC. The chain combines TRBV5-1 with TRBJ2-7, with 7 bases matching TRBD1. The trim removed 4 bases at V and 2 bases at J, leaving 9 bases unmatched. The CDR3 contains 15 residues. CDR1 is SGHRS and CDR2 is YFSETQ in the germline V gene.

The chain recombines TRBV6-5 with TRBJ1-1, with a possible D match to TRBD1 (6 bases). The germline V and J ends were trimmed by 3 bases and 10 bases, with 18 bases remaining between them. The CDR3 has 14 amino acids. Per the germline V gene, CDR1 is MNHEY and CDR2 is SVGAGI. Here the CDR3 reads CASSYNRGAGRAFF. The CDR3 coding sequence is TGTGCCAGCAGTTATAACCGGGGGGCAGGGAGAGCTTTCTTT.

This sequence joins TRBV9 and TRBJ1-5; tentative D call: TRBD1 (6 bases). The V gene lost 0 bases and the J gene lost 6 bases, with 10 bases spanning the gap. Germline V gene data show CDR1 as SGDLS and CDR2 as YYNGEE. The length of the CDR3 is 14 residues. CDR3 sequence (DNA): TGTGCCAGCAGCGTAGCTGCAGGGGTTCAGCCCCAGCATTTT. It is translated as CASSVAAGVQPQHF.

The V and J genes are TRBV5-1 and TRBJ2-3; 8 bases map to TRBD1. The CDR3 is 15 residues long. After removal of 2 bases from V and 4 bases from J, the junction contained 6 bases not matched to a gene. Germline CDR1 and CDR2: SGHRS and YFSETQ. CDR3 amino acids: CASSFDRTGSDTQYF. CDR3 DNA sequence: TGCGCCAGCAGCTTTGATAGGACAGGGTCAGATACGCAGTATTTT.

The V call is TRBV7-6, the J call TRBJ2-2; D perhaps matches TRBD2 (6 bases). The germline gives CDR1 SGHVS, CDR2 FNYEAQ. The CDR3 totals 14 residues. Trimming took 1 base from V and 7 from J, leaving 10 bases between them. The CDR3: CASSLERAIGELFF. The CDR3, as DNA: TGTGCCAGCAGCTTAGAGCGGGCCATCGGGGAGCTGTTTTTT.

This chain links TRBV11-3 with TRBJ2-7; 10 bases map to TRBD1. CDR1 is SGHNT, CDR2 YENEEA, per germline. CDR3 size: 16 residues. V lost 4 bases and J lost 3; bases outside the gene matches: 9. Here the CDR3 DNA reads TGTGCCAGCAGCTCCTTGGGGGACAGGGGTAGCTACGAGCAGTACTTC. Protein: CASSSLGDRGSYEQYF.

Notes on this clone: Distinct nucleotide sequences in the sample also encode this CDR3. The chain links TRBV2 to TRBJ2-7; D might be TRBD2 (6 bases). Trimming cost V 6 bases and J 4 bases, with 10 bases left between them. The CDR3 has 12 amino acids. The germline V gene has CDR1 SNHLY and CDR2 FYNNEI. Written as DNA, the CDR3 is TGTGCCAGCAGCCGGGAGCGGTACGAGCAGTACTTC. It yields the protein CASSRERYEQYF.

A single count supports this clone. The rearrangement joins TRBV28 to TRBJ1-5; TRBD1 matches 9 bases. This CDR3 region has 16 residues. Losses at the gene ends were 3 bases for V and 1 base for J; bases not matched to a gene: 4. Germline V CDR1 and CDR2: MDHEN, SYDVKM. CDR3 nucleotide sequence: TGTGCCAGCAGTTTGGGGGACAGGGCAAGCAATCAGCCCCAGCATTTT. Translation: CASSLGDRASNQPQHF.

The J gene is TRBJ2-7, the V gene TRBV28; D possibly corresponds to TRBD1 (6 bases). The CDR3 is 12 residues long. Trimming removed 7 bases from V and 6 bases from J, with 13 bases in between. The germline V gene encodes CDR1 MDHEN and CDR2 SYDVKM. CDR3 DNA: TGTGCCAGCAAAACAGGGCTTCGCGAGCAGTACTTC. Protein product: CASKTGLREQYF.

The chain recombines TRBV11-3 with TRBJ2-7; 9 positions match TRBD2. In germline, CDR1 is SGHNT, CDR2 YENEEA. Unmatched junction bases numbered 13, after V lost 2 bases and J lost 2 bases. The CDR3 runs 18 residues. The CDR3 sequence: CASSLRAGGLSGAYEQYF. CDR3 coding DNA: TGTGCCAGCAGCTTACGAGCGGGGGGCCTCTCGGGGGCCTACGAGCAGTACTTC.